The clone carrying this TCR beta chain came up a few times. The target antigen is unknown. These data are taken from a study of T-cell reconstitution after alpha-beta-depleted transplantation in children. Study outcomes and limitations: There were some patients whose high TCRbeta diversity at day 60 came from surviving recipient T cells and thymic progenitors. About two months after transplant, alpha-beta T cells reportedly came from several hundred expanded graft clones. Newly produced T cells mostly provided counts and TCRbeta diversity after one year, as hyperexpanded clones declined.

For TCRbeta, the library was prepared with unique molecular identifiers. MiXCR was run by TCRdb on the PCR reads, yielding one entry per CDR3 protein. The sample carries about 980,000 distinct CDR3 sequences, less than 30% recorded once. Here the sequenced sample was PBMCs, mostly from graft donor cells, taken 360 days after TCRalphabeta/CD19-depleted stem cell transplant. This TCR derives from a boy under two years old who had a stem cell transplant for SCID, so the T cells may come from the graft donor.

CDR3 loop: CSATTSSETQYF. In DNA form, the CDR3 reads TGCAGTGCAACGACTAGTTCGGAGACCCAGTACTTC. The gene calls are TRBV20-1 and TRBJ2-5, with D tentatively TRBD2 (6 bases). There are 12 residues in the CDR3. In germline, CDR1 is DFQATT, CDR2 SNEGSKA (reference sequence). The germline V and J ends were trimmed by 6 bases and 5 bases, with 13 bases remaining between them.